This paragraph covers one TCR beta chain sequence. Antigen: not known. Using immunoSEQ multiplex PCR, the repertoire was profiled, and TCRdb retains in-frame clones only, with some absent. The data hold some 110,000 clones, with 80% to 95% observed a single time. The entry originates in a study of OX40 agonist ivuxolimab in advanced cancers. Study as a whole: Each patient was given ivuxolimab into a vein every 2 weeks, at 0.01 to 10 mg/kg. Dose-escalation patients had hepatocellular carcinoma, melanoma, renal cell or head and neck cancer. Patients were over 65% male with ages about 23 to 80, mean approximately 62.

The CDR3 is 14 amino acids. The germline CDR1 and CDR2 sequences are LNHDA and SQIVND (reference sequence). Whole-study findings and limits: At doses 0.1 to 3.0 mg/kg, CD4+ and CD8+ clones expanded.

The V and J genes are TRBV19 and TRBJ2-5, with D uncertain. The J call may be faulty, since TRBJ2-7 better matches the DNA end. The TCR comes from an adult with an advanced solid tumor such as melanoma, head and neck, liver or kidney cancer. The sample in question was CD4+ or CD8+ T cells sorted from blood, obtained in a trial of the OX40 agonist ivuxolimab. CDR3 residues: CASSTAQSRNEQYF. Written as DNA, the CDR3 is TGTGCCAGTAGTACCGCGCAGAGTCGCAACGAGCAGTACTTC.